The following is a T cell receptor beta chain sequence with its context. Some clones are missing from TCRdb's copy, which holds only in-frame ones; the method was immunoSEQ multiplex PCR. The sample holds over 200,000 clones, 70% to 85% seen once. Germline V gives CDR1 MNHNS, CDR2 SASEGT. V lost 2 bases to trimming and J lost 0 bases, with 10 bases between them. The CDR3 has 16 amino acids. The data are from a study of blood T cell repertoires in COVID-19. Sequencing was performed on PBMCs or T cells enriched from blood (not recorded which). The chain carries TRBV6-1 and TRBJ1-4, with D unresolved. This receptor was identified in a man between 60 and 70 years old who had recovered from COVID-19. The CDR3, as DNA: TGTGCCAGCAGTGAATACGGGGAAGCAACTAATGAAAAACTGTTTTTT. Residues: CASSEYGEATNEKLFF.